The 27 T cell receptor beta chains given below trace back to one sample, sequenced in a study of blood T cell repertoires in COVID-19. The data were produced by immunoSEQ multiplex PCR, yet TCRdb's version contains in-frame clones alone and is incomplete. The table shows fewer than 400,000 clones, with 85% occurring only once. Sequenced material: PBMCs or T cells enriched from blood (not recorded which). The receptors were gathered from a woman under 40 who had been exposed to COVID-19.

The DNA of the CDR3 is TGTGCCAGTCAGGGGGCACATGGCTACACCTTC. The encoded protein is CASQGAHGYTF. The gene calls are TRBV2 and TRBJ1-2; TRBD1 aligns across 8 bases. The V and J ends lost 9 bases and 6 bases, in that order; junction bases with no gene match: 3. Germline lookup yields CDR1 SNHLY and CDR2 FYNNEI. The CDR3 is 11 residues long.

The CDR3 sequence is CASSLETGVNSPLHF. CDR3 in DNA: TGTGCCAGCAGCCTCGAGACAGGGGTTAATTCACCCCTCCACTTT. The chain couples TRBV7-2 to TRBJ1-6; 8 nucleotides agree with TRBD1. The CDR3 is 15 amino acids. Germline CDR1 reads SGHTA; CDR2 reads FQGNSA. J was trimmed by 6 bases and V by 5 bases; bases with no gene match: 6.

The J gene is TRBJ1-2, the V gene TRBV5-6; TRBD1 aligns across 7 bases. The germline CDR1 and CDR2 sequences are SGHDT and YYEEEE. V was clipped by 2 bases and J by 4 bases; unmatched bases: 8. There are 15 residues in the CDR3. CDR3 coding DNA: TGTGCCAGCAGCTTAGTTGGACAGGACGGCTATGGCTACACCTTC. Translating gives CASSLVGQDGYGYTF.

The chain combines TRBV7-8 with TRBJ1-5; 8 bases are shared with TRBD1. There are 14 residues in the CDR3. The ends lost 2 bases at V and 6 bases at J; junction bases unmatched: 3. Per germline, CDR1 SGHVS and CDR2 FQNEAQ. The DNA of the CDR3 is TGTGCCAGCAGCTTACAGGGGGCGCGTCAGCCCCAGCATTTT. Its protein product is CASSLQGARQPQHF.

V is TRBV5-5 and J is TRBJ1-1, with a tentative D call TRBD1 (5 bases). The CDR3 spans 13 residues. The germline V gene encodes CDR1 SGHKS and CDR2 YYEKEE (reference sequence). Trimming removed 0 bases at V and 5 bases at J, with 8 bases between. The CDR3 protein is CASSLAGETEAFF. CDR3 in DNA: TGTGCCAGCAGCTTGGCGGGGGAAACTGAAGCTTTCTTT.

The chain carries TRBV25-1 and TRBJ2-2, with D tentatively TRBD1 (5 bases). The CDR3 length is 16 residues. The V gene lost 8 bases and the J gene lost 4 bases, with 20 bases spanning the gap. CDR1 is MGHDK, CDR2 SYGVNS, per germline. The CDR3 DNA is TGTGCCAGCCGCGGCAGGGTGGACGTGATCACCGGGGAGCTGTTTTTT. Translating it yields CASRGRVDVITGELFF. Supplemented by reference TRBV25-1 and TRBJ2-2, the full variable domain reads EADIYQTPRYLVIGTGKKITLECSQTMGHDKMYWYQQDPGMELHLIHYSYGVNSTEKGDLSSESTVSRIRTEHFPLTLESARPSHTSQYLCASRGRVDVITGELFFGEGSRLTVL.

The chain has TRBV28 and TRBJ2-7; TRBD2 agrees at 9 bases. The CDR3 is 13 amino acids. Germline CDR1 is MDHEN and CDR2 is SYDVKM. The trim removed 10 bases at V and 5 bases at J, leaving 9 bases unmatched. CDR3 sequence (DNA): TGTGCCATCACCAAGCGGGAGGACAACGAGCAGTACTTC. Its translation: CAITKREDNEQYF.

V gene TRBV29-1 combines with J gene TRBJ1-4; possibly TRBD1 for D (6 bases). This CDR3 has 14 residues. Germline loops: CDR1 SQVTM, CDR2 ANQGSEA. V lost 0 bases to trimming and J lost 7 bases, with 12 bases between them. CDR3 sequence reads: CSVEDSGGGEKLFF. DNA for the CDR3: TGCAGCGTTGAAGATTCTGGGGGCGGTGAAAAACTGTTTTTT. Looking up the rest from reference TRBV29-1 and TRBJ1-4 gives the full variable domain: SAVISQKPSRDICQRGTSLTIQCQVDSQVTMMFWYRQQPGQSLTLIATANQGSEATYESGFVIDKFPISRPNLTFSTLTVSNMSPEDSSIYLCSVEDSGGGEKLFFGSGTQLSVL.

The genes are TRBV5-5 and TRBJ1-5; 11 nucleotides agree with TRBD1. CDR1 and CDR2 (germline): SGHKS, YYEKEE (reference sequence). Trimming cost V 3 bases and J 6 bases; bases outside gene matches: 5. The CDR3 has 15 amino acids. Here the CDR3 DNA reads TGTGCCAGCAGCTCGGGGACAGGGGGAGGTCAGCCCCAGCATTTT. It encodes CASSSGTGGGQPQHF.

The chain combines TRBV5-1 with TRBJ1-2; D remains ambiguous. This CDR3 contains 14 residues. V was trimmed by 0 bases and J by 6 bases, leaving 12 bases between them. Germline lookup yields CDR1 SGHRS and CDR2 YFSETQ. CDR3 in DNA: TGCGCCAGCAGCTTGGCGGCGACAAAGAATGGCTACACCTTC. Its translation: CASSLAATKNGYTF.

The genes are TRBV7-2 and TRBJ2-3; possibly TRBD1 for D (6 bases). V lost 1 base and J lost 1, with 15 bases in between. The CDR3 sequence is 17 residues long. The V gene's germline CDR1 is SGHTA and CDR2 FQGNSA. The CDR3 region has the DNA TGTGCCAGCAGCTTAGGTGTCGGGGCAGGGGGCACAGATACGCAGTATTTT. It codes for CASSLGVGAGGTDTQYF.

V gene TRBV27 combines with J gene TRBJ2-5; 12 nucleotides line up with TRBD1. Trimming took 5 bases from V and 5 from J; bases not matched to a gene: 6. In germline, CDR1 is MNHEY, CDR2 SMNVEV (reference sequence). The CDR3 is made up of 15 amino acids. CDR3 residues: CASSLGTGGPETQYF. In DNA, the CDR3 is TGTGCCAGCAGTCTAGGGACAGGGGGCCCGGAGACCCAGTACTTC.

The chain employs TRBV7-3 and TRBJ1-3; perhaps TRBD1 as D (6 bases). The CDR3 sequence is 15 residues long. Deletions cut 5 bases from V and 6 bases from J, with 17 bases between. Germline V gives CDR1 SGHTA, CDR2 FQGTGA. CDR3 sequence: CASSLGTGLTNTIYF. The CDR3 DNA reads TGTGCCAGCAGCCTCGGAACAGGGCTTACAAACACCATATATTTT.

V is TRBV7-2 and J is TRBJ1-2; maybe TRBD1 (6 bases). Trimming took off 4 bases at V and 6 bases at J, with 15 bases between the two ends. The CDR3 runs 14 residues. Germline loops: CDR1 SGHTA, CDR2 FQGNSA. Here the CDR3 reads CASSSQGRLDGYTF. CDR3 in DNA: TGTGCCAGCAGCTCCCAGGGGCGCCTCGATGGCTACACCTTC.

This clone is a singleton in its sample. The genes are TRBV15 and TRBJ2-1; TRBD2 agrees at 10 bases. Germline CDR1 and CDR2: LNHNV and YYDKDF (reference sequence). V shed 1 base and J 7 bases; nucleotides not matched to a gene: 7. The CDR3 has 16 residues. CDR3: CATSRGLSGGANEQFF. CDR3 sequence (DNA): TGTGCCACCAGCAGAGGGCTGAGCGGGGGGGCGAATGAGCAGTTCTTC. Drawing the rest from reference TRBV15 and TRBJ2-1, the complete variable domain is DAMVIQNPRYQVTQFGKPVTLSCSQTLNHNVMYWYQQKSSQAPKLLFHYYDKDFNNEADTPDNFQSRRPNTSFCFLDIRSPGLGDTAMYLCATSRGLSGGANEQFFGPGTRLTVL.

The chain carries TRBV5-8 and TRBJ1-1; 11 bases map to TRBD1. V dropped 3 bases and J dropped 5; count of bases not matched to a gene: 6. CDR3 length: 15 amino acids. Germline V CDR1 and CDR2: SGHTS, YDEGEE. CDR3 nucleotides: TGTGCCAGCAGCTGGGGACAGGGGGTTAGTACTGAAGCTTTCTTT. Protein sequence: CASSWGQGVSTEAFF.

The V gene is TRBV12-3 or TRBV12-4, the J gene TRBJ1-2, with D possibly TRBD1 on 6 matching bases. Trimming took 3 bases from V and 8 from J, leaving 13 bases between them. The CDR3 loop spans 13 amino acids. The CDR3 loop is CASSLTRGSGYTF. The CDR3 nucleotides read TGTGCCAGCAGTTTGACCAGGGGCTCGGGCTACACCTTC.

The chain recombines TRBV7-9 with TRBJ2-7; D may be TRBD2 (5 bases). This CDR3 spans 16 amino acids. Between the trimmed V and J ends, which lost 0 bases and 5 bases, there was a span of 17 bases. Germline CDR1 SEHNR, CDR2 FQNEAQ (reference sequence). CDR3 sequence reads: CASSLAHAGVVDEQYF. CDR3 bases: TGTGCCAGCAGCTTAGCGCATGCGGGTGTCGTAGACGAGCAGTACTTC.

This chain uses TRBV7-8 with TRBJ2-5; 8 nucleotides align to TRBD1. This CDR3 has 16 residues. Trimming cost V 0 bases and J 5 bases; bases outside gene matches: 8. From germline, CDR1 is SGHVS and CDR2 FQNEAQ. The DNA for the CDR3 is TGTGCCAGCAGCTTAGCTACAGGGGGGAGGAGGGAGACCCAGTACTTC. This gives the protein CASSLATGGRRETQYF.

CDR3 protein: CASSAQDSYNSPLHF. The DNA for the CDR3 is TGCGCCAGCAGCGCCCAGGACAGTTATAATTCACCCCTCCACTTT. The rearrangement links TRBV5-1 to TRBJ1-6; D perhaps matches TRBD1 (6 bases). Germline V gene data show CDR1 as SGHRS and CDR2 as YFSETQ. Deletions cut 4 bases from V and 4 bases from J, with 12 bases between. The CDR3 loop spans 15 amino acids.

This chain uses TRBV19 with TRBJ1-1; TRBD1 might be the D (6 bases). This CDR3 is 14 amino acids long. Between the trimmed V and J ends, which lost 6 bases and 4 bases, there was a span of 15 bases. Germline CDR1 LNHDA, CDR2 SQIVND (reference sequence). The CDR3 bases are TGTGCCAGTAGCACAGGGTTCGGTGGCACTGAAGCTTTCTTT. Translating gives CASSTGFGGTEAFF.

The V call is TRBV10-3, the J call TRBJ1-1; possibly TRBD1 for D (6 bases). The germline V gene encodes CDR1 ENHRY and CDR2 SYGVKD. The CDR3 runs to 11 residues. V was pared by 6 bases and J by 12 bases, with 14 bases between. CDR3 DNA: TGTGCCATCAGGTCCGACAGGAAACCTTTCTTT. Translating gives CAIRSDRKPFF.

This chain connects TRBV7-9 to TRBJ2-5, with TRBD2 as a possible D gene (5 bases). The CDR3 sequence is 15 residues long. Trimming took off 6 bases at V and 5 bases at J, with 19 bases between the two ends. Germline CDR1 reads SEHNR; CDR2 reads FQNEAQ (reference sequence). CDR3 loop: CASRESSGSGETQYF. CDR3 sequence (DNA): TGTGCCAGCAGGGAGTCCTCTGGGAGCGGTGAGACCCAGTACTTC. Full variable domain (missing parts from reference TRBV7-9 and TRBJ2-5): DTGVSQNPRHKITKRGQNVTFRCDPISEHNRLYWYRQTLGQGPEFLTYFQNEAQLEKSRLLSDRFSAERPKGSFSTLEIQRTEQGDSAMYLCASRESSGSGETQYFGPGTRLLVL.

The rearrangement uses TRBV3-1 (or the pseudogene TRBV3-2) and TRBJ2-7; 7 bases agree with TRBD1. Germline lookup yields CDR1 LGHDT and CDR2 YNNKEL (reference sequence). The V gene end was trimmed by 4 bases and the J gene end by 3 bases; junction bases not matched to a gene: 6. The CDR3 covers 14 residues. CDR3 in amino acids: CASSRAGGNYEQYF. In nucleotides, the CDR3 is TGTGCCAGCAGCCGAGCAGGGGGAAACTACGAGCAGTACTTC.

The V and J genes are TRBV7-8 and TRBJ1-5; D remains ambiguous. The CDR3 is made up of 13 amino acids. V was pared by 0 bases and J by 4 bases, with 4 bases between. CDR1 is SGHVS and CDR2 is FQNEAQ in the germline V gene. The CDR3 nucleotides read TGTGCCAGCAGCTTAGCATCAAATCAGCCCCAGCATTTT. Translation gives CASSLASNQPQHF. Supplemented by reference TRBV7-8 and TRBJ1-5, the full variable domain reads GAGVSQSPRYKVAKRGQDVALRCDPISGHVSLFWYQQALGQGPEFLTYFQNEAQLDKSGLPSDRFFAERPEGSVSTLKIQRTQQEDSAVYLCASSLASNQPQHFGDGTRLSIL.

V gene TRBV28 combines with J gene TRBJ1-2; TRBD1 might be the D (6 bases). Trimming removed 3 bases at V and 2 bases at J, with 22 bases between. Germline V gene sequence: CDR1 MDHEN, CDR2 SYDVKM. The CDR3 totals 18 residues. The CDR3 DNA sequence: TGTGCCAGCAGTTTTGTAGGGGCGGGGGCTGTAGACAACTATGGCTACACCTTC. Its protein is CASSFVGAGAVDNYGYTF.

The chain couples TRBV2 to TRBJ2-7, with 7 bases matching TRBD1. The V gene's germline CDR1 is SNHLY and CDR2 FYNNEI. V shed 2 bases and J 3 bases; nucleotides not matched to a gene: 7. The CDR3 totals 15 residues. CDR3 loop: CASSEIGGKNYEQYF. The CDR3 region has the DNA TGTGCCAGCAGTGAAATAGGGGGCAAGAACTACGAGCAGTACTTC.